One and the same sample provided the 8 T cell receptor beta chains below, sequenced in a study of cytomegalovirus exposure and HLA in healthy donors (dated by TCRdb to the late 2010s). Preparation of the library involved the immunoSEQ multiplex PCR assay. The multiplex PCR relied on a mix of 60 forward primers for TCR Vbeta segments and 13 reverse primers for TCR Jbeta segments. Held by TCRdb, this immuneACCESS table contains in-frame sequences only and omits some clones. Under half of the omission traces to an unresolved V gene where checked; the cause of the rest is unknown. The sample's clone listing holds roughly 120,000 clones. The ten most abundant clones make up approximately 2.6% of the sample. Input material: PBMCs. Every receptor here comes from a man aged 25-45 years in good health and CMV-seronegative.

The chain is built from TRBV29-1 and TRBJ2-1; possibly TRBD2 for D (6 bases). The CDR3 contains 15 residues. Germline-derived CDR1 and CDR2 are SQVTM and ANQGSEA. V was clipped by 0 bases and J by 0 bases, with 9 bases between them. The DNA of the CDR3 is TGCAGCGTTGAAGACTCCGGGAGCTCCTACAATGAGCAGTTCTTC. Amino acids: CSVEDSGSSYNEQFF.

The CDR3 DNA follows: TGTGCCAGCAGATACGACAGGACCTACGAGCAGTACTTC. This translates into CASRYDRTYEQYF. The chain employs TRBV2 and TRBJ2-7; D may be TRBD1 (6 bases). V was clipped by 6 bases and J by 2 bases, with 11 bases between them. The CDR3 totals 13 residues. Germline V lookup: CDR1 SNHLY, CDR2 FYNNEI.

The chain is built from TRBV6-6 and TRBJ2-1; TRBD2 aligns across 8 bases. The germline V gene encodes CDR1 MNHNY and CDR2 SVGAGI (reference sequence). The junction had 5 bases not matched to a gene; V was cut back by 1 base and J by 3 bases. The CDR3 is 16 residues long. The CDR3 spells CASSYLEREFYNEQFF. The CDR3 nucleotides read TGTGCCAGCAGTTACTTAGAGCGGGAGTTCTACAATGAGCAGTTCTTC.

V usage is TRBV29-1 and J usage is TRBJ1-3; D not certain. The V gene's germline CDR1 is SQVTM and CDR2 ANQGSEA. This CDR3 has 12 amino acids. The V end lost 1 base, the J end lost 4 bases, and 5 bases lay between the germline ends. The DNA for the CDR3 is TGCAGCGTTGAAGTTACAGGAAACACCATATATTTT. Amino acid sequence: CSVEVTGNTIYF.

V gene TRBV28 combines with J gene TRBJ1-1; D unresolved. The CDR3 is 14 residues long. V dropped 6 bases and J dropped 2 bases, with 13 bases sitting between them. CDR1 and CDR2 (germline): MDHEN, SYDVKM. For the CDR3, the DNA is TGTGCCAGCAGCCCAGACTTTGCCAACACTGAAGCTTTCTTT. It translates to CASSPDFANTEAFF.

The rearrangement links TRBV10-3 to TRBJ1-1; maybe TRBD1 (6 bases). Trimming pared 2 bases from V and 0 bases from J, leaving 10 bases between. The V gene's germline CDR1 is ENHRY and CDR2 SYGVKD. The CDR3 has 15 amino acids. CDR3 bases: TGTGCCATCAGTGAGAGGGACAACCTGAACACTGAAGCTTTCTTT. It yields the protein CAISERDNLNTEAFF.

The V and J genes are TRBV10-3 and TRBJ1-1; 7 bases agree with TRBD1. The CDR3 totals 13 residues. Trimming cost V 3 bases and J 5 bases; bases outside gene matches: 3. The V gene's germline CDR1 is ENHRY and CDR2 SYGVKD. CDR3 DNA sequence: TGTGCCATCAGTGAACCAGGGGGGACTGAAGCTTTCTTT. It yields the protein CAISEPGGTEAFF.

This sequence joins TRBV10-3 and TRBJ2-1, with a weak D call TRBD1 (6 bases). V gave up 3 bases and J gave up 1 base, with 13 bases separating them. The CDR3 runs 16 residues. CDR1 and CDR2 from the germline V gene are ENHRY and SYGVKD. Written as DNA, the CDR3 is TGTGCCATCAGTGACCCGGACAGTGGGTCCTACAATGAGCAGTTCTTC. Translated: CAISDPDSGSYNEQFF.